Below, 24 T cell receptor beta chains from the same sample are listed, as sequenced in a study of vaccination effects on CD4 cells after COVID-19. These receptors' targets are unknown. When less than 13 days of culture had elapsed, CD4+ T cells were isolated. The method was immunoSEQ multiplex PCR; TCRdb's version includes in-frame clones alone and lacks a portion of them. Of 37,000 or so clones listed, 65% to 85% were seen once; the top ten hold roughly 3.1%. Sequenced here: CD4+ T cells from PBMCs cultured without peptide, sampled before COVID-19 vaccination. These receptors were taken from a human donor who received a COVID-19 vaccine.

The chain employs TRBV19 and TRBJ2-7, with D perhaps assigned TRBD1 or TRBD2 (5 bases each). The CDR3 has 14 residues. Germline V gene lookup returns CDR1 LNHDA and CDR2 SQIVND (reference sequence). Trimming removed 5 bases at V and 2 bases at J, with 13 bases between. CDR3 region: CASSRPGATYEQYF. The CDR3 DNA is TGTGCCAGTAGTCGCCCCGGGGCCACCTACGAGCAGTACTTC. Using reference TRBV19 and TRBJ2-7 for the parts outside the CDR3, the full variable domain is DGGITQSPKYLFRKEGQNVTLSCEQNLNHDAMYWYRQDPGQGLRLIYYSQIVNDFQKGDIAEGYSVSREKKESFPLTVTSAQKNPTAFYLCASSRPGATYEQYFGPGTRLTVT.

The chain combines TRBV4-2 with TRBJ2-7; TRBD2 matches 7 bases. This CDR3 is 16 amino acids long. V trimming: 1 base; J trimming: 0 bases; junction bases outside the gene matches: 6. Germline V gene sequence: CDR1 LGHNA, CDR2 YNFKEQ. CDR3 loop: CASSQGSGAHSYEQYF. CDR3 in DNA: TGTGCCAGCAGCCAAGGCAGCGGGGCTCACTCCTACGAGCAGTACTTC.

The rearrangement joins TRBV5-4 to TRBJ1-2, with D possibly matching TRBD1 (5 bases). The CDR3 has 14 residues. From germline, CDR1 is SGHNT and CDR2 YYREEE (reference sequence). Trimming took off 7 bases at V and 5 bases at J, with 18 bases between the two ends. The CDR3 DNA reads as TGTGCCAGCGGACGCCGGGGGGACGGGTATGGCTACACCTTC. Protein sequence: CASGRRGDGYGYTF.

CDR3 bases: TGCAGTGACAGGGTCTTAGGGACAGATACGCAGTATTTT. It yields the protein CSDRVLGTDTQYF. The V call is TRBV29-1, the J call TRBJ2-3; TRBD1 aligns across 7 bases. CDR3 length equals 13 residues. From germline, CDR1 is SQVTM and CDR2 ANQGSEA.

This clone showed up just a few times. The chain joins TRBV11-2 to TRBJ2-5; D assignment may be TRBD1 or TRBD2 (6 bases each). This CDR3 has 15 amino acids. Per germline, CDR1 SGHAT and CDR2 FQNNGV. V was shortened by 2 bases and J by 7 bases, with 17 bases between the two germline ends. DNA of the CDR3: TGTGCCAGCAGCTTATTCCCAGGTGGAGGGGGGACCCAGTACTTC. It translates to CASSLFPGGGGTQYF.

The chain has TRBV29-1 and TRBJ2-1, with TRBD1 as a possible D gene (6 bases). Deletions cut 4 bases from V and 0 bases from J, with 16 bases between. The CDR3 is 16 residues long. Germline CDR1 and CDR2: SQVTM and ANQGSEA. The CDR3 loop is CSVGGREGSSYNEQFF. The CDR3 DNA is TGCAGCGTTGGGGGGCGAGAGGGTAGCTCCTACAATGAGCAGTTCTTC.

V usage is TRBV7-6 and J usage is TRBJ2-3; 8 nucleotides align to TRBD1. The germline gives CDR1 SGHVS, CDR2 FNYEAQ. J was trimmed by 6 bases and V by 4 bases; bases with no gene match: 6. CDR3 size: 14 residues. CDR3 in amino acids: CASSSDRVPDTQYF. CDR3 nucleotide sequence: TGTGCCAGCAGCTCGGACAGGGTTCCGGATACGCAGTATTTT.

V is TRBV28 and J is TRBJ2-7; 8 bases are shared with TRBD2. The V segment lost 7 bases and the J segment 6 bases; nucleotides outside the gene matches: 17. The CDR3 is 16 residues long. Germline V CDR1 and CDR2: MDHEN, SYDVKM. CDR3 in amino acids: CASKQAGVNSASEQYF. In DNA, the CDR3 is TGTGCCAGCAAGCAAGCGGGAGTAAATTCGGCCTCCGAGCAGTACTTC.

This chain joins TRBV10-3 and TRBJ1-2, with unresolved D. V was pared by 7 bases and J by 6 bases, with 12 bases between. The CDR3 sequence is 12 residues long. The germline CDR1 and CDR2 sequences are ENHRY and SYGVKD. DNA of the CDR3: TGTGCCATCATGGGAACGGAGGATGGCTACACCTTC. Protein: CAIMGTEDGYTF.

The rearrangement uses TRBV13 and TRBJ1-6, with a weak D call TRBD1 (6 bases). CDR1 and CDR2 from the germline V gene are PRHDT and FYEKMQ (reference sequence). CDR3 length: 17 residues. V was shortened by 4 bases and J by 7 bases, with 20 bases between the two germline ends. The chain's CDR3 is CASSSRGGAIGNSPLHF. CDR3 nucleotides: TGTGCCAGCAGCTCCCGGGGGGGGGCAATTGGGAATTCACCCCTCCACTTT.

The chain uses TRBV5-4 and TRBJ1-4, with 7 bases that match TRBD1. Germline trimming cut 0 bases from V and 5 bases from J; bases unmatched to any gene: 4. Looked up from germline, CDR1 is SGHNT and CDR2 is YYREEE (reference sequence). CDR3 length: 15 residues. DNA of the CDR3: TGTGCCAGCAGCTTGGCAGGGGGATCAAATGAAAAACTGTTTTTT. Residues: CASSLAGGSNEKLFF.

V gene TRBV5-4 combines with J gene TRBJ1-1; D is unclear. The CDR3 is made up of 14 amino acids. Germline V lookup: CDR1 SGHNT, CDR2 YYREEE (reference sequence). Trimming removed 2 bases from V and 1 base from J, with 9 bases in between. The CDR3 is CASSFEGRNTEAFF. The CDR3 DNA reads TGTGCCAGCAGCTTCGAAGGGCGGAACACTGAAGCTTTCTTT.

This clone was counted a single time. The rearrangement joins TRBV5-1 to TRBJ2-3; 14 bases line up with TRBD2. J lost 6 bases, V lost 3 bases, and 6 bases had no gene match. The CDR3 spans 16 residues. Germline loops: CDR1 SGHRS, CDR2 YFSETQ. CDR3 sequence reads: CASSSPTSGRVDTQYF. The CDR3, as DNA: TGCGCCAGCAGCTCGCCGACTAGCGGGAGGGTGGATACGCAGTATTTT.

This clone has just one count. The gene calls are TRBV27 and TRBJ2-1; 8 bases fit TRBD1. This CDR3 has 17 residues. Germline values: CDR1 MNHEY, CDR2 SMNVEV (reference sequence). V trimming: 5 bases; J trimming: 2 bases; junction bases outside the gene matches: 11. CDR3: CASSPRLGQVPYNEQFF. CDR3 sequence (DNA): TGTGCCAGCAGTCCTCGTCTGGGACAGGTCCCCTACAATGAGCAGTTCTTC.

V is TRBV7-9 and J is TRBJ2-7, with D possibly called TRBD1 or TRBD2 (7 bases each). Trimming removed 1 base at V and 12 bases at J, with 16 bases between. Per germline, CDR1 SEHNR and CDR2 FQNEAQ (reference sequence). The CDR3 spans 13 residues. CDR3 sequence: CASSLEGGTAMYF. The CDR3 DNA reads as TGTGCCAGCAGCTTAGAGGGGGGGACAGCGATGTACTTC.

This chain connects TRBV19 to TRBJ1-5; 9 positions agree with TRBD1. The CDR3 runs to 15 residues. Losses at the gene ends were 5 bases for V and 2 bases for J; bases not matched to a gene: 4. The germline V gene encodes CDR1 LNHDA and CDR2 SQIVND (reference sequence). The CDR3 region is CASSQRTGGNQPQHF. Here the CDR3 DNA reads TGTGCCAGTAGTCAAAGGACAGGGGGCAATCAGCCCCAGCATTTT.

The rearrangement joins TRBV6-5 to TRBJ1-1; unclear D gene. The CDR3 contains 13 residues. Germline CDR1 reads MNHEY; CDR2 reads SVGAGI. Trimming removed 6 bases from V and 1 base from J, with 9 bases in between. CDR3 in DNA: TGTGCCAGCAGCCAAGCAGGGAACACTGAAGCTTTCTTT. Amino acid sequence: CASSQAGNTEAFF.

This chain uses TRBV5-1 with TRBJ2-1; TRBD1 agrees at 7 bases. Germline CDR1 reads SGHRS; CDR2 reads YFSETQ. The CDR3 consists of 15 residues. V shed 0 bases and J 6 bases; nucleotides not matched to a gene: 6. The CDR3 nucleotides are TGCGCCAGCAGCTTGGAAAGGGGGCGAGTCAATGAGCAGTTCTTC. It encodes CASSLERGRVNEQFF.

This clone was seen a handful of times. The chain uses TRBV19 and TRBJ1-2; possibly TRBD1 for D (6 bases). Looked up from germline, CDR1 is LNHDA and CDR2 is SQIVND (reference sequence). The V and J ends lost 5 bases and 6 bases respectively, with 13 bases between them. The CDR3 has 13 amino acids. CDR3 nucleotide sequence: TGTGCCAGTAGTGGCAGGGGAGAACATGGCTACACCTTC. This codes for CASSGRGEHGYTF.

The rearrangement links TRBV30 to TRBJ2-1; TRBD1 is a possible D gene (6 bases). The CDR3 spans 13 residues. The germline V gene encodes CDR1 GTSNPN and CDR2 SVGIG (reference sequence). Between the trimmed V and J ends, which lost 4 bases and 2 bases, there was a span of 9 bases. CDR3 DNA sequence: TGTGCCTGGAACAGGGCGACCTACAATGAGCAGTTCTTC. Translated: CAWNRATYNEQFF.

V usage is TRBV7-2 and J usage is TRBJ2-1; D perhaps matches TRBD1 (5 bases). V lost 5 bases and J lost 8, with 13 bases in between. The germline V gene encodes CDR1 SGHTA and CDR2 FQGNSA. This CDR3 has 13 residues. This CDR3 reads CASSAIKGHEQFF. The CDR3 DNA is TGTGCCAGCAGCGCTATAAAGGGGCATGAGCAGTTCTTC.

The genes are TRBV2 and TRBJ2-3; maybe TRBD1 (5 bases). CDR1 and CDR2 from the germline V gene are SNHLY and FYNNEI. Trimming left V 8 bases short and J 2 bases short, with 11 bases between. The length of the CDR3 is 13 residues. DNA of the CDR3: TGTGCCAGCCAACGACAGTTCACAGATACGCAGTATTTT. It is translated as CASQRQFTDTQYF.

The V and J genes are TRBV11-2 and TRBJ1-6; no reliable D call. The germline V gene encodes CDR1 SGHAT and CDR2 FQNNGV. The CDR3 is 12 residues long. Trimming took 6 bases from V and 6 from J, leaving 6 bases between them. The CDR3 coding sequence is TGTGCCAGCAGGAGCGGTAATTCACCCCTCCACTTT. Translated: CASRSGNSPLHF.

The V gene is TRBV19, the J gene TRBJ1-1; a weak D match, TRBD1 (5 bases). The germline CDR1 and CDR2 sequences are LNHDA and SQIVND (reference sequence). Trimming took off 6 bases at V and 3 bases at J, with 14 bases between the two ends. The CDR3 spans 14 residues. CDR3 sequence: CASREWGEDTEAFF. CDR3 DNA sequence: TGTGCCAGTAGGGAATGGGGGGAGGACACTGAAGCTTTCTTT.